A selection of T cell receptor beta chains follows, all from one sample in a study of T-cell memory formation after mild COVID-19. TCRdb itself ran the 5' RACE reads through MiXCR, one entry per CDR3 protein. The sample has 250,000 or so distinct CDR3 sequences, about a sixth seen once. Sequencing was done on a sample of PBMCs or a T cell subset sorted from them (not recorded which). The receptor set was obtained from a man aged 18 to 29 who had mild COVID-19 (a few samples of this study predate the infection). Cell type and time point are not known. Both conserved end residues are part of each CDR3. The D gene is left open where the match is weak. Expanded clones get a size class; other rows say once, few or many, or leave the size out.

v_call	clone_size	d_call	j_call	cdr3_nt	cdr3_aa
TRBV5-1	-	-	TRBJ2-1	TGCGCCAGCAGCTTAGACATCTCGTCCTACAATGAGCAGTTCTTC	CASSLDISSYNEQFF
TRBV23-1	-	TRBD1	TRBJ2-3	TGCGCCAGCAGTCAATCGATTGGGACAGGATCGACAGATACGCAGTATTTT	CASSQSIGTGSTDTQYF
TRBV4-1	few	-	TRBJ2-4	TGCGCCAGCAGCCAAGTGGTGGGTAGCCTAGCCAAAAACATTCAGTACTTC	CASSQVVGSLAKNIQYF
TRBV2	few	-	TRBJ2-5	TGTGCCAGCAGCGCCACAGGGATGGTGGAGACCCAGTACTTC	CASSATGMVETQYF
TRBV4-2	-	-	TRBJ2-2	TGTGCCAGCAGCCAAGCTGCAGGGGCGAACACCGGGGAGCTGTTTTTT	CASSQAAGANTGELFF
TRBV7-9	few	TRBD2	TRBJ2-2	TGTGCCAGCAGCTTCGTCGGTAGCGGGGGGCCGACCGGGGAGCTGTTTTTT	CASSFVGSGGPTGELFF
TRBV4-3	few	-	TRBJ1-1	TGCGCCAGCAGCCCGGCGGTGGATAACACTGAAGCTTTCTTT	CASSPAVDNTEAFF
TRBV12-3/TRBV12-4	-	-	TRBJ2-3	TGTGCCAGCACGGGCCAGGGCGCAGATACGCAGTATTTT	CASTGQGADTQYF
TRBV6-2/TRBV6-3	-	TRBD1	TRBJ1-1	TGTGCCAGCGTTAGGAGGCCGGGACAGGGGACCCCAAAGAACACTGAAGCTTTCTTT	CASVRRPGQGTPKNTEAFF
TRBV5-1	-	TRBD2	TRBJ2-5	TGCGCCAGCAAACTAGCGGGGGCCGAGACCCAGTACTTC	CASKLAGAETQYF
TRBV6-5	-	TRBD1	TRBJ1-1	TGTGCCAGCAGTTACTACAGGGGTACTGAAGCTTTCTTT	CASSYYRGTEAFF
TRBV5-1	-	TRBD2	TRBJ2-7	TGCGCCAGCAGCCCCGGGACTAGCGCCTACGAGCAGTACTTC	CASSPGTSAYEQYF
TRBV20-1	-	TRBD1	TRBJ1-5	TGCAGTGCTGCCAGGGGGGAATATCAGCCCCAGCATTTT	CSAARGEYQPQHF
TRBV6-6	few	TRBD1	TRBJ1-6	TGTGCCAGCAGTTCTGGACAGGGAGTTTATAATTCACCCCTCCACTTT	CASSSGQGVYNSPLHF
TRBV4-1	-	-	TRBJ1-4	TGCGCCAGCAGCGCAGGGGCAAGCCGATGGGGAAAACTGTTTTTT	CASSAGASRWGKLFF
TRBV28	-	-	TRBJ1-3	TGTGCCAGCGTAGACCAGAGCTCTGGAAACACCATATATTTT	CASVDQSSGNTIYF
TRBV20-1	-	-	TRBJ2-3	TGCAGTGCTATTCTGACAGGCTCGTCCACAGATACGCAGTATTTT	CSAILTGSSTDTQYF
TRBV20-1	many	-	TRBJ2-1	TGCAGGGCTATCAGGGGTTTTGATGAGCAGTTCTTC	CRAIRGFDEQFF
TRBV7-9	-	TRBD2	TRBJ2-1	TGTGCCAGCAGTAATATCCGGCTAGCGGGGGATTACAATGAGCAGTTCTTC	CASSNIRLAGDYNEQFF
TRBV4-3	few	TRBD2	TRBJ2-1	TGCGCCAGCAGCCAAGATGGGCGGCGGGGGATTCAGTTCTTC	CASSQDGRRGIQFF
TRBV7-6	-	-	TRBJ1-5	TGTGCCAGCAGCTTAATAGGAGATAGCAATCAGCCCCAGCATTTT	CASSLIGDSNQPQHF
TRBV29-1	few	TRBD2	TRBJ2-3	TGCAGCGCTACTAGCGGGGGGTCAGCAGATACGCAGTATTTT	CSATSGGSADTQYF
TRBV9	few	-	TRBJ2-2	TGTGCCAGCAGCTTACAGGGTAGGGACACCGGGGAGCTGTTTTTT	CASSLQGRDTGELFF
TRBV4-1	few	TRBD2	TRBJ2-1	TGCGCCAGCAGCCAAGGTCTAGCGGGGGGGCTTCGGAATGAGCAGTTCTTC	CASSQGLAGGLRNEQFF
TRBV20-1	-	-	TRBJ1-5	TGCAGTGCTAGGAGGGTGGGCCAGCCCCAGCATTTT	CSARRVGQPQHF
TRBV3-1	many	TRBD2	TRBJ2-5	TGTGCCAGCAGCCAAGGTGCGACTAGCGGGGGAGAAGAGACCCAGTACTTC	CASSQGATSGGEETQYF
TRBV6-6	-	-	TRBJ1-5	TGTGCCAGCAGCGTCGATAATCAGCCCCAGCATTTT	CASSVDNQPQHF
TRBV3-1	-	-	TRBJ2-5	TGTGCCAGCAGTCCTACCCTCGAGACCCAGTACTTC	CASSPTLETQYF
TRBV20-1	few	-	TRBJ2-5	TGCAGTGCCCCAGGCGGGCGGGGTGAACCCCAAGAGACCCAGTACTTC	CSAPGGRGEPQETQYF
TRBV4-1	-	TRBD2	TRBJ2-6	TGCGCCAGCAGCCACCGCAAAACTAGCGGGGGTCCACCGGCGCGGGGGGCCAACGTCCTGACTTTC	CASSHRKTSGGPPARGANVLTF
TRBV18	many	-	TRBJ1-2	TGTGCCAGCTCACCCCCGGGAATCGACTATGGCTACACCTTC	CASSPPGIDYGYTF
TRBV4-2	few	TRBD1	TRBJ1-1	TGTGCCAGCAGCCGGGGACAGGGCGGTGAAGCTTTCTTT	CASSRGQGGEAFF
TRBV12-3/TRBV12-4	many	-	TRBJ2-7	TGTGCCAGCAGCTTGGGGCTCTACGAGCAGTACTTC	CASSLGLYEQYF
TRBV4-1	-	-	TRBJ2-1	TGCGCCAGCAGCCAATCAGGCCTTCCTGAGCAGTTCTTC	CASSQSGLPEQFF
TRBV4-2	-	-	TRBJ2-2	TGTGCCAGCAGCCAAGATCGGGGGGCTGGCACCGGGGAGCTGTTTTTT	CASSQDRGAGTGELFF
TRBV20-1	-	-	TRBJ1-4	TGCAGTGCTAGAGACCTCTGGGGACCGAATGAAAAACTGTTTTTT	CSARDLWGPNEKLFF
TRBV5-1	-	-	TRBJ1-2	TGCGCCAGCAGACCTCCCCGGGTGGATAACTATGGCTACACCTTC	CASRPPRVDNYGYTF
TRBV19	-	-	TRBJ1-1	TGTGCCAGCGTACGAACAGGGCACCCGGACACTGAAGCTTTCTTT	CASVRTGHPDTEAFF
TRBV7-3	-	TRBD2	TRBJ2-3	TGTGCCAGCAGCAACGGCGGGGGGACAGATACGCAGTATTTT	CASSNGGGTDTQYF
TRBV2	-	-	TRBJ2-4	TGTGCCACCTCAGCCCCAGGGCGCGGCATTCAGTACTTC	CATSAPGRGIQYF
TRBV5-1	few	-	TRBJ1-4	TGCGCCAGCAGACCAACCCCTAATGAAAAACTGTTTTTT	CASRPTPNEKLFF
TRBV7-6	-	TRBD2	TRBJ2-3	TGTGCCAGCAGCCACCAAGCGGGGGGGTACTCCTCAGGAGATACGCAGTATTTT	CASSHQAGGYSSGDTQYF
TRBV7-9	few	-	TRBJ2-5	TGTGCCAGCAGCGGGTGGGGTTCCTACCAAGAGACCCAGTACTTC	CASSGWGSYQETQYF
TRBV28	few	TRBD1	TRBJ2-2	TGTGCCAGCAGTGGGATCGACAGGGGAAACACCGGGGAGCTGTTTTTT	CASSGIDRGNTGELFF
TRBV5-1	few	-	TRBJ2-7	TGCGCCAGCAGCCCGCTGGGGGACGGTACCTACGAGCAGTACTTC	CASSPLGDGTYEQYF
TRBV10-3	few	TRBD2	TRBJ2-2	TGTGCCATCAGCGGACTAGCGGGGACGAACACCGGGGAGCTGTTTTTT	CAISGLAGTNTGELFF
TRBV25-1	once	TRBD1	TRBJ2-7	TGTGCCAGCAGTCAGGGGACAGTTTACAGCTCCTACGAGCAGTACTTC	CASSQGTVYSSYEQYF
TRBV5-8	-	-	TRBJ1-1	TGTGCCAGCAGCCCTTGGGTAGGGCAAGCTTTCTTT	CASSPWVGQAFF
TRBV7-2	many	TRBD1	TRBJ1-5	TGTGCCAGCAGCTTGACAGGGGAACAGCCCCAGCATTTT	CASSLTGEQPQHF